This TCR beta chain is from a study of response to subunit inactivated influenza vaccine. Study-level points and caveats: Seasonal influenza vaccination, on each occasion, was suggested by the authors to recruit few new T cells.

The CDR3 contains 14 residues. Germline V gives CDR1 LGHNA, CDR2 YSLEER. Trimming took 0 bases from V and 6 from J, leaving 11 bases between them. One entry per CDR3 protein results from TCRdb running MiXCR on the RT-PCR reads. The table records 250,000 to 350,000 distinct CDR3 sequences, around 22% of them present only once. This clonotype came up many times. The antigen is not known. The clonotype was recovered from a man aged 50-75 years who received an inactivated influenza vaccine. Sequenced material: PBMCs from blood, taken approximately 20 months after vaccination. V gene TRBV4-3 combines with J gene TRBJ1-2, with D perhaps TRBD1 (5 bases). CDR3 amino acids: CASSQDHRSNGYTF. CDR3 sequence (DNA): TGCGCCAGCAGCCAAGATCACAGGTCTAATGGCTACACCTTC.